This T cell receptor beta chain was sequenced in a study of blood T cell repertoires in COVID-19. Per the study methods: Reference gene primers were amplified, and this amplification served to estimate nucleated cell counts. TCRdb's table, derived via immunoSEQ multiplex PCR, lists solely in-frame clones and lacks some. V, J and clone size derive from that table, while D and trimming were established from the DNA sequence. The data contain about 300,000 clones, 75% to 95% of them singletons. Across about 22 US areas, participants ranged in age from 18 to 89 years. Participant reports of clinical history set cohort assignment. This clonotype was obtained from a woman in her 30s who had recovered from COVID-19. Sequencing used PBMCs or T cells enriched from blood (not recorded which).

DNA of the CDR3: TGTGCCAGTAGTACAATGGACAGGGCGTTCTATGGCTACACCTTC. This encodes CASSTMDRAFYGYTF. The chain combines TRBV19 with TRBJ1-2, with TRBD1 matching over 8 bases. Germline V gene data show CDR1 as LNHDA and CDR2 as SQIVND (reference sequence). The ends lost 4 bases at V and 4 bases at J; junction bases unmatched: 8. This CDR3 is built from 15 residues. The complete variable domain, with remaining parts taken from reference TRBV19 and TRBJ1-2, reads DGGITQSPKYLFRKEGQNVTLSCEQNLNHDAMYWYRQDPGQGLRLIYYSQIVNDFQKGDIAEGYSVSREKKESFPLTVTSAQKNPTAFYLCASSTMDRAFYGYTFGSGTRLTVV.